The present T cell receptor beta chain was sequenced within a study of blood T cell repertoires in COVID-19. The data were produced by immunoSEQ multiplex PCR, yet TCRdb's version contains in-frame clones alone and is incomplete. The table shows 350,000 to 550,000 clones, with around nine tenths occurring only once. The CDR3 spans 13 residues. Germline-derived CDR1 and CDR2 are SNHLY and FYNNEI. The V and J ends lost 3 bases and 4 bases, in that order; junction bases with no gene match: 2. V gene TRBV2 combines with J gene TRBJ1-2; 7 nucleotides match TRBD1. What was sequenced was peripheral blood. This TCR derives from a woman aged 25 to 39 with acute or convalescent COVID-19. The CDR3 loop is CASSDGTAYGYTF. The CDR3 DNA follows: TGTGCCAGCAGTGACGGGACAGCCTATGGCTACACCTTC.